This T cell receptor beta chain derives from a study of T cells in Graves' hyperthyroidism and ophthalmopathy. Study outcomes and limitations: Most clonotypes expanded in the thyroid (above 0.001) were also present in blood.

CDR1 and CDR2 (germline): SNHLY, FYNNEI. The CDR3 totals 15 residues. V was clipped by 6 bases and J by 3 bases; unmatched bases: 9. Template material for amplifying TCR beta CDR3 regions consisted of RNA transcripts. The HTBI primer set drove a first-round RT-PCR of the TCR CDR3. TCRdb re-called the multiplex PCR reads through MiXCR, storing one row per CDR3 protein. The repertoire holds more than 500,000 distinct CDR3 sequences, around 13% seen once, with approximately 15% in the top ten. This clonotype was recorded a few times. The antigen remains unidentified. The sample was blood. This sequence originates from a middle-aged woman with Graves' hyperthyroidism. The chain couples TRBV2 to TRBJ2-7; 9 bases agree with TRBD2. The CDR3 region is CASSRFSGSNYEQYF. The CDR3 nucleotides are TGTGCCAGCAGCCGGTTTAGCGGGAGTAACTACGAGCAGTACTTC.